This entry concerns a single TCR beta chain. Its antigen remains unknown. The CDR3 totals 14 residues. Germline lookup yields CDR1 SNHLY and CDR2 FYNNEI. With 9 bases removed from V and 0 bases from J, the gap between germline ends came to 11 bases. The sample originates from a study of T cells in tuberculosis. Study summary: This South African cohort compared adolescents with or without latent tuberculosis against adults with active tuberculosis. Findings and limits, study-wide: Active tuberculosis patients had shorter CDR3-alpha; the beta difference was nonsignificant. Samples were chosen by availability of cryopreserved specimens.

Data came from immunoSEQ multiplex PCR; TCRdb stores just in-frame clones and leaves some out. The repertoire holds just under 45,000 clones, about 95% seen once, with under 2% in the top ten. The V call is TRBV2, the J call TRBJ1-4; D ambiguous. This TCR was sampled from a donor between 10 and 35 years old with latent tuberculosis or without tuberculosis infection. Some clones in this sample may be carry-over from other donors' samples. The sequencing input was PBMCs. CDR3 residues: CARRSTPTNEKLFF. CDR3 in DNA: TGTGCCAGAAGGAGTACTCCAACTAATGAAAAACTGTTTTTT.